A single sample is the source of the 3 T cell receptor beta chains below, sequenced in a study of shared clonotypes between healthy human individuals. Produced via immunoSEQ multiplex PCR; TCRdb's table is partial and in-frame only. Of a few million clones listed, over 85% are singletons. Material: naive CD4+ T cells from PBMCs. Subset: CD45RA+ positively selected. The receptors shown here come from a man aged 18 to 29 in good health. Some clones in this sample may be carry-over from other donors' samples.

This chain uses TRBV25-1 with TRBJ1-4; no clear D. Germline V CDR1 and CDR2: MGHDK, SYGVNS. The CDR3 is 15 amino acids. V gave up 4 bases and J gave up 0 bases, with 9 bases separating them. The CDR3 loop reads CASSVGASTNEKLFF. The CDR3, as DNA: TGTGCCAGCAGTGTAGGAGCATCAACTAATGAAAAACTGTTTTTT.

As for this clone: Different DNA sequences within this sample yield the same CDR3. The rearrangement links TRBV5-1 to TRBJ2-2; D is unresolved. This CDR3 has 13 residues. Germline V CDR1 and CDR2: SGHRS, YFSETQ. The germline V and J ends were trimmed by 0 bases and 2 bases, with 2 bases remaining between them. The CDR3 nucleotides read TGCGCCAGCAGCTTGGCAAACACCGGGGAGCTGTTTTTT. Protein sequence: CASSLANTGELFF. The full variable domain, with the rest looked up from reference TRBV5-1 and TRBJ2-2, is KAGVTQTPRYLIKTRGQQVTLSCSPISGHRSVSWYQQTPGQGLQFLFEYFSETQRNKGNFPGRFSGRQFSNSRSEMNVSTLELGDSALYLCASSLANTGELFFGEGSRLTVL.

The chain combines TRBV27 with TRBJ2-7; TRBD2 is a possible D gene (5 bases). The CDR3 runs 15 residues. Trimming took off 10 bases at V and 1 base at J, with 20 bases between the two ends. Germline loops: CDR1 MNHEY, CDR2 SMNVEV (reference sequence). The CDR3, as DNA: TGTGCCATTACGAGTAGGGAGTGGATTTCCTACGAGCAGTACTTC. Amino acid sequence: CAITSREWISYEQYF.